Listed below are T cell receptor beta chains from one sample, sequenced in a study of human T cells and chemical hapten exposure. TCRdb fed the RACE reads into MiXCR, producing one record per CDR3 protein. The sample records about 61,000 distinct CDR3 sequences, roughly 6.7% being singletons. Specimen: whole blood, collected in connection with sensitization to the hapten diphenylcyclopropenone (DPC). The source is a woman in her twenties or thirties with alopecia areata. Some clones in this sample may be carry-over from other donors' samples. Each CDR3 is given with its conserved first and last residue. A D gene is named only where the DNA matches it firmly. Clone size is shown for a subset of rows, as once, few, many or a class of expanded clone.

. | TRBJ2-2 | . | TRBV14 | TGTGCCAGCAGCCGTCAGATCCCCTCTAACACCGGGGAGCTGTTTTTT | CASSRQIPSNTGELFF
many | TRBJ2-3 | . | TRBV11-3 | TGTGCCAGCAGCTTAAGGTCAAAGGAGGATACGCAGTATTTT | CASSLRSKEDTQYF
. | TRBJ1-5 | . | TRBV10-2 | TGCGCCAGCAGTATGAGTTATAGCAATCAGCCCCAGCATTTT | CASSMSYSNQPQHF
. | TRBJ1-1 | . | TRBV18 | TGTGCCAGCTCACTACCACCCGCCGGGCTGGGCACTGAAGCTTTCTTT | CASSLPPAGLGTEAFF
many | TRBJ2-2 | . | TRBV3-1 | TGTGCCAGCAGCCAAGATCCAAGAAGATTGACAGGGAACACCGGGGAGCTGTTTTTT | CASSQDPRRLTGNTGELFF
many | TRBJ2-7 | TRBD1 | TRBV12-3/TRBV12-4 | TGTGCCAGCAGTTTGGCAGGGGGCTCCTACGAGCAGTACTTC | CASSLAGGSYEQYF
many | TRBJ2-4 | . | TRBV20-1 | TGCAGCGCCCGGGCGAGCGGCCTAGCCAAAAACATTCAGTACTTC | CSARASGLAKNIQYF
many | TRBJ1-1 | TRBD1 | TRBV7-2 | TGTGCCAGCAGCCGGGACAGGATCAGCGTAGCTTTCTTT | CASSRDRISVAFF
many | TRBJ1-5 | TRBD1 | TRBV29-1 | TGCAGCGTAGGGACAGGGGGTGGCAATCAGCCCCAGCATTTT | CSVGTGGGNQPQHF
many | TRBJ2-3 | . | TRBV11-2 | TGTGCCAGCAGCTTATCCTTTACGCAGTATTTT | CASSLSFTQYF
. | TRBJ1-2 | . | TRBV9 | TGTGCCAGCAGCGTAGGTTCTCGAGCCACCCTCTATGGCTACACCTTC | CASSVGSRATLYGYTF
many | TRBJ1-1 | . | TRBV12-3/TRBV12-4 | TGTGCCAGCAGGGGCATATCCACTGAAGCTTTCTTT | CASRGISTEAFF
many | TRBJ2-7 | . | TRBV6-5 | TGTGCCACCCGGGGATCGGATTTGGACGAGCAGTACTTC | CATRGSDLDEQYF
many | TRBJ2-3 | . | TRBV18 | TGTGCCAGCTCACCAGCAGGGATCGTTTCAGATACGCAGTATTTT | CASSPAGIVSDTQYF
. | TRBJ1-2 | . | TRBV29-1 | TGCAGCGTTGAGAACAGGGACGCTAACTATGGCTACACCTTC | CSVENRDANYGYTF
few | TRBJ1-5 | . | TRBV12-3/TRBV12-4 | TGTGCCAGCAGTTCCACAGGTAGCAATCAGCCCCAGCATTTT | CASSSTGSNQPQHF
many | TRBJ2-5 | . | TRBV12-5 | TGTGCTAGTGGTTTAGGGACCGAAAGAGCGACCCAGTACTTC | CASGLGTERATQYF
many | TRBJ1-5 | . | TRBV7-2 | TGTGCCAGCAGCCCCCGAGGGGGGGCGTACAATCAGCCCCAGCATTTT | CASSPRGGAYNQPQHF
. | TRBJ1-1 | TRBD1 | TRBV7-9 | TGTGCCAGCAGTTTACAGGGGGCAGGGGACACTGAAGCTTTCTTT | CASSLQGAGDTEAFF
many | TRBJ2-5 | . | TRBV10-3 | TGTGCCATCAGTGGACCCCAAGAGACCCAGTACTTC | CAISGPQETQYF
many | TRBJ2-5 | TRBD2 | TRBV2 | TGTGCCAGCAGTGGGACTAGCGGGGGGGCGACGGAGACCCAGTACTTC | CASSGTSGGATETQYF
many | TRBJ2-1 | TRBD1 | TRBV12-3/TRBV12-4 | TGTGCCAGCAGGGCCGGGACAGCCTACAATGAGCAGTTCTTC | CASRAGTAYNEQFF
many | TRBJ1-1 | TRBD1 | TRBV2 | TGTGCCAGCAGTAGGGACAGCACTGAAGCTTTCTTT | CASSRDSTEAFF
many | TRBJ2-3 | . | TRBV12-5 | . | CASGLGTGHPSTDTQYF
many | TRBJ2-7 | . | TRBV12-3/TRBV12-4 | TGTGCCAGCAGTTTTACACTCTACGAGCAGTACTTC | CASSFTLYEQYF
many | TRBJ1-2 | TRBD1 | TRBV20-1 | TGCAGTGCCAATCGGGACAGGGGGCGTCCTAACTATGGCTACACCTTC | CSANRDRGRPNYGYTF
few | TRBJ2-7 | TRBD1 | TRBV12-3/TRBV12-4 | TGTGCCAGCAGTTTTGCGGGACAGGGCAACCCCTACGAGCAGTACTTC | CASSFAGQGNPYEQYF
many | TRBJ2-3 | TRBD2 | TRBV7-6 | TGTGCCAGCAGCCCTACACTTGGGGTAGCGGGGGCCTCTGACTGGACAGATACGCAGTATTTT | CASSPTLGVAGASDWTDTQYF
many | TRBJ2-2 | TRBD1 | TRBV29-1 | TGCAGCGTAGGGGACAGGGGGCGTTGGGGGGAGCTGTTTTTT | CSVGDRGRWGELFF
many | TRBJ1-2 | TRBD1 | TRBV6-5 | TGTGCCAGCAGTTACGGCAGGGGGGGACCTGGCTACACCTTC | CASSYGRGGPGYTF
many | TRBJ2-2 | . | TRBV7-3 | TGTGCCAGCAGCACGTCCCAGGGGGGCACCGGGGAGCTGTTTTTT | CASSTSQGGTGELFF
many | TRBJ2-3 | . | TRBV25-1 | TGTGCCAGCAGTGAAGAGTGGACAACAGATACGCAGTATTTT | CASSEEWTTDTQYF
. | TRBJ1-3 | . | TRBV10-3 | TGTGCCACCCAGGGACACCTCGTCTCTGGAAACACCATATATTTT | CATQGHLVSGNTIYF